Below are 25 T cell receptor beta chains sequenced from a single sample in a study of OX40 agonist ivuxolimab in advanced cancers. TCRdb keeps only in-frame clones here, not all; method: immunoSEQ multiplex PCR. Counted here are around 92,000 clones, less than 95% occurring once; the ten biggest clones make up approximately 0.18%. Here the sequenced sample was CD4+ or CD8+ T cells sorted from blood, taken in a trial of the OX40 agonist ivuxolimab. The receptor set was obtained from an adult with an advanced solid tumor such as melanoma, head and neck, liver or kidney cancer.

The chain recombines TRBV6-5 with TRBJ1-1; a weak D match, TRBD1 (6 bases). Trimming cost V 6 bases and J 11 bases, with 25 bases left between them. Germline loops: CDR1 MNHEY, CDR2 SVGAGI. CDR3 length: 15 amino acids. In DNA form, the CDR3 reads TGTGCCAGCAGAAAAGTATCAGGGGTCTTGTTTCAGGCTTTCTTT. It codes for CASRKVSGVLFQAFF.

The V call is TRBV7-8, the J call TRBJ2-6; 7 bases line up with TRBD1. The germline gives CDR1 SGHVS, CDR2 FQNEAQ. The CDR3 runs 17 residues. V lost 5 bases, J lost 0 bases, and 7 bases stayed unmatched. The CDR3 protein is CASSRGQMISGANVLTF. As DNA, the CDR3 is TGTGCCAGCAGCCGGGGACAGATGATCTCTGGGGCCAACGTCCTGACTTTC.

V usage is TRBV19 and J usage is TRBJ1-1; 10 bases map to TRBD1. Germline CDR1 and CDR2: LNHDA and SQIVND (reference sequence). J was trimmed by 2 bases and V by 3 bases; bases with no gene match: 9. The CDR3 is 17 amino acids. As DNA, the CDR3 is TGTGCCAGTAGTATCCTCCAGACAGGGGGCGCAAACACTGAAGCTTTCTTT. The encoded protein is CASSILQTGGANTEAFF. Complete variable domain (other parts from reference TRBV19 and TRBJ1-1): DGGITQSPKYLFRKEGQNVTLSCEQNLNHDAMYWYRQDPGQGLRLIYYSQIVNDFQKGDIAEGYSVSREKKESFPLTVTSAQKNPTAFYLCASSILQTGGANTEAFFGQGTRLTVV.

This clone has only one observation. This chain connects TRBV10-3 to TRBJ2-5; 9 nucleotides line up with TRBD2. Germline CDR1 and CDR2: ENHRY and SYGVKD. V dropped 0 bases and J dropped 4; count of bases not matched to a gene: 3. This CDR3 is built from 15 residues. The CDR3 sequence is CAISESPSGAETQYF. CDR3 coding DNA: TGTGCCATCAGTGAGTCCCCTAGCGGGGCAGAGACCCAGTACTTC.

The chain combines TRBV6-5 with TRBJ2-1; weak D call: TRBD1 (5 bases). The CDR3 has 15 residues. The germline CDR1 and CDR2 sequences are MNHEY and SVGAGI. V lost 0 bases and J 8 bases, leaving 14 bases between the germline ends. The CDR3 nucleotides are TGTGCCAGCAGTTACTCAGGGCAGGGCCCTCATGAGCAGTTCTTC. It specifies CASSYSGQGPHEQFF.

The rearrangement joins TRBV7-3 to TRBJ1-2; 10 bases agree with TRBD1. The trim removed 2 bases at V and 6 bases at J, leaving 0 bases unmatched. The CDR3 spans 13 residues. CDR1 is SGHTA and CDR2 is FQGTGA in the germline V gene. CDR3 in amino acids: CASSLGTGDGYTF. In DNA form, the CDR3 reads TGTGCCAGCAGCTTAGGGACAGGGGATGGCTACACCTTC.

The chain recombines TRBV7-2 with TRBJ1-2; perhaps TRBD1 as D (5 bases). This CDR3 contains 13 residues. Germline lookup yields CDR1 SGHTA and CDR2 FQGNSA. Trimming shortened V by 4 bases and J by 8 bases, and 14 bases separated the two germline ends. This chain's CDR3 is CASSSSGPLGYTF. The CDR3 nucleotides read TGTGCCAGCAGCTCGTCGGGACCCTTAGGCTACACCTTC.

The chain carries TRBV6-5 and TRBJ2-7; D is undetermined. The CDR3 contains 15 residues. Trimming removed 5 bases at V and 6 bases at J, with 20 bases between. In germline, CDR1 is MNHEY, CDR2 SVGAGI. The CDR3: CASSGPPRSPSEQYF. The DNA for the CDR3 is TGTGCCAGCAGTGGGCCCCCTAGGTCTCCCAGCGAGCAGTACTTC.

CDR3 protein: CASSLGANSGNTIYF. CDR3 DNA: TGTGCCAGCAGCTTAGGGGCCAACTCTGGAAACACCATATATTTT. The rearrangement links TRBV7-9 to TRBJ1-3; D is uncertain. The germline V gene has CDR1 SEHNR and CDR2 FQNEAQ (reference sequence). V lost 1 base and J 0 bases, leaving 7 bases between the germline ends. This CDR3 has 15 residues. The whole variable domain, filled in from reference TRBV7-9 and TRBJ1-3, reads DTGVSQNPRHKITKRGQNVTFRCDPISEHNRLYWYRQTLGQGPEFLTYFQNEAQLEKSRLLSDRFSAERPKGSFSTLEIQRTEQGDSAMYLCASSLGANSGNTIYFGEGSWLTVV.

The chain has TRBV6-4 and TRBJ2-7; 9 bases fit TRBD1. The V and J ends lost 6 bases and 2 bases, in that order; junction bases with no gene match: 5. The CDR3 consists of 14 residues. Germline V lookup: CDR1 MRHNA, CDR2 SNTAGT. The DNA for the CDR3 is TGTGCCAGCAGCCGGGACAGGGACACCTACGAGCAGTACTTC. Its translation: CASSRDRDTYEQYF.

This sequence joins TRBV7-7 and TRBJ2-7; 8 bases match TRBD1. The CDR3 length is 15 residues. CDR1 and CDR2 from the germline V gene are SSHAT and FNYEAQ (reference sequence). V lost 3 bases, J lost 5 bases, and 9 bases stayed unmatched. The CDR3 sequence is CASSLGDRPSDEQYF. In DNA form, the CDR3 reads TGTGCCAGCAGCTTGGGGGACAGGCCGAGCGACGAGCAGTACTTC.

Details on this clone: The sample holds other DNA sequences that translate to the same CDR3. V usage is TRBV5-1 and J usage is TRBJ1-2; D not resolved. This CDR3 is 15 amino acids long. The V end lost 5 bases, the J end lost 8 bases, and 22 bases lay between the germline ends. Germline V gene sequence: CDR1 SGHRS, CDR2 YFSETQ. This CDR3 reads CASSSSVGSFYGYTF. The CDR3 DNA is TGCGCCAGCAGTTCCTCGGTGGGCTCCTTCTACGGCTACACCTTC.

V usage is TRBV5-4 and J usage is TRBJ2-6; TRBD1 matches 7 bases. Germline V lookup: CDR1 SGHNT, CDR2 YYREEE (reference sequence). After removal of 5 bases from V and 0 bases from J, the junction contained 8 bases not matched to a gene. CDR3 length: 17 residues. The CDR3 loop reads CASSPRTGYSGANVLTF. As DNA, the CDR3 is TGTGCCAGCAGTCCAAGGACAGGTTACTCTGGGGCCAACGTCCTGACTTTC.

V is TRBV19 and J is TRBJ1-5; the match to TRBD1 covers 7 bases. The ends lost 6 bases at V and 6 bases at J; junction bases unmatched: 14. Germline CDR1 and CDR2: LNHDA and SQIVND (reference sequence). The length of the CDR3 is 16 residues. CDR3 bases: TGTGCCAGTAGCAACCAACGGACAGGCCACTCTCAGCCCCAGCATTTT. This codes for CASSNQRTGHSQPQHF.

The chain couples TRBV28 to TRBJ1-3; no reliable D call. V was pared by 6 bases and J by 0 bases, with 3 bases between. The CDR3 extends over 12 amino acids. Germline V lookup: CDR1 MDHEN, CDR2 SYDVKM. CDR3 in amino acids: CASRGSGNTIYF. The CDR3 nucleotides read TGTGCCAGCAGGGGCTCTGGAAACACCATATATTTT. Looking up the rest from reference TRBV28 and TRBJ1-3 gives the full variable domain: DVKVTQSSRYLVKRTGEKVFLECVQDMDHENMFWYRQDPGLGLRLIYFSYDVKMKEKGDIPEGYSVSREKKERFSLILESASTNQTSMYLCASRGSGNTIYFGEGSWLTVV.

The chain is built from TRBV2 and TRBJ1-4; 10 nucleotides line up with TRBD1. From germline, CDR1 is SNHLY and CDR2 FYNNEI. J gave up 8 bases and V 5 bases, and 5 bases lay outside the gene matches. This CDR3 contains 14 residues. CDR3 nucleotide sequence: TGTGCCAGCAGTCGACAGGGGGCGCCCGAAAAACTGTTTTTT. Amino acids: CASSRQGAPEKLFF.

V is TRBV30 and J is TRBJ2-5, with no clear D. The DNA end is more similar to TRBJ2-7, so the J call may be wrong. CDR1 and CDR2 from the germline V gene are GTSNPN and SVGIG (reference sequence). The length of the CDR3 is 13 residues. The CDR3 reads CAWSAIGSYEQYF. For the CDR3, the DNA is TGTGCCTGGAGCGCCATTGGAAGCTACGAGCAGTACTTC.

This clone has just one count. This chain joins TRBV6-5 and TRBJ2-5; D is uncertain. The CDR3 contains 15 residues. The germline V gene has CDR1 MNHEY and CDR2 SVGAGI. V lost 2 bases, J lost 5 bases, and 15 bases lay in between. As DNA, the CDR3 is TGTGCCAGCAGTTACACCCTAACTAAATGGGAGACCCAGTACTTC. It is translated as CASSYTLTKWETQYF.

The J gene is TRBJ1-1, the V gene TRBV10-2; no clear D. The length of the CDR3 is 15 residues. Germline V gives CDR1 WSHSY, CDR2 SAAADI. V was shortened by 6 bases and J by 0 bases, with 14 bases between the two germline ends. For the CDR3, the DNA is TGCGCCAGCAGGAGGGTCGGACCCCTGAACACTGAAGCTTTCTTT. Protein product: CASRRVGPLNTEAFF.

The table lists this clone with a count of one. This chain uses TRBV10-1 with TRBJ1-2; no firm D call. The germline V gene encodes CDR1 WNHNN and CDR2 SYGVQD (reference sequence). This CDR3 has 13 amino acids. Trimming left V 3 bases short and J 4 bases short, with 9 bases between. CDR3 amino acids: CASSELGSYGYTF. CDR3 in DNA: TGCGCCAGCAGTGAATTGGGGAGCTATGGCTACACCTTC.

V is TRBV7-8 and J is TRBJ1-5, with 8 bases lining up with TRBD1. Germline CDR1 reads SGHVS; CDR2 reads FQNEAQ. V trimming: 7 bases; J trimming: 1 base; junction bases outside the gene matches: 9. The CDR3 sequence is 16 residues long. Here the CDR3 reads CASKNQGARSNQPQHF. The CDR3, as DNA: TGTGCCAGCAAAAATCAGGGGGCGCGGAGCAATCAGCCCCAGCATTTT.

The chain links TRBV6-5 to TRBJ2-3; unclear D gene. Trimming took off 3 bases at V and 4 bases at J, with 17 bases between the two ends. Germline V gene data show CDR1 as MNHEY and CDR2 as SVGAGI. The length of the CDR3 is 16 residues. DNA for the CDR3: TGTGCCAGCAGTTATGGGCTCAGCATCAGCGCAGATACGCAGTATTTT. Amino acid sequence: CASSYGLSISADTQYF.

This chain links TRBV12-5 with TRBJ1-1; D is uncertain. V was cut by 3 bases and J by 1 base, with 9 bases left in between. The CDR3 extends over 14 amino acids. Germline V lookup: CDR1 LGHNT, CDR2 FRNRAP. The CDR3 DNA sequence: TGTGCTAGTGGTTTTAGGCCGTCGAACACTGAAGCTTTCTTT. Its translation is CASGFRPSNTEAFF.

The chain is built from TRBV15 and TRBJ1-4, with a tentative D call TRBD1 (6 bases). Germline V gene data show CDR1 as LNHNV and CDR2 as YYDKDF (reference sequence). V was trimmed by 3 bases and J by 5 bases, leaving 16 bases between them. This CDR3 has 16 amino acids. The CDR3 coding sequence is TGTGCCACCAGCAGGGCAGGATGGGACACAAATGAAAAACTGTTTTTT. Protein product: CATSRAGWDTNEKLFF.

The CDR3 nucleotides are TGTGCCAGCCAACGGGACAGGGTTACGAACACCGGGGAGCTGTTTTTT. Amino acid sequence: CASQRDRVTNTGELFF. The chain couples TRBV2 to TRBJ2-2; TRBD1 matches 9 bases. The J segment lost 0 bases and the V segment lost 8 bases, leaving 7 bases of the junction unmatched. CDR3 length equals 16 residues. In germline, CDR1 is SNHLY, CDR2 FYNNEI. The full variable domain, its missing parts supplied by reference TRBV2 and TRBJ2-2, is EPEVTQTPSHQVTQMGQEVILRCVPISNHLYFYWYRQILGQKVEFLVSFYNNEISEKSEIFDDQFSVERPDGSNFTLKIRSTKLEDSAMYFCASQRDRVTNTGELFFGEGSRLTVL.